This T cell receptor (beta chain) was sequenced for a study of blood T cell repertoires in COVID-19 (TCRdb year 2020). General notes on the study: Samples covering the acute and convalescent phases of COVID-19 were provided by collaborators in the United States, Italy and Spain. A freely available public database, intended as a resource for researchers studying the immune response to SARS-CoV-2, is where the repertoires were released. The prospective study material was composed of cDNA or gDNA derived from T cells, B-cell-depleted T cells, or PBMCs. The dataset comprised deeply sampled blood TCRbeta repertoires from subjects exposed to, actively infected with, or recovered from COVID-19. The samples were drawn from the first 160 participants of the ongoing ImmuneRACE study and from 1,254 subjects provided by 6 global collaborators. Where HLA class I and class II types were available, the types were taken from metadata supplied by the sample provider, not from assay-based typing. A de-identified subject ID, COVID-19 status, age in years and sex were almost always included in the sample metadata. General findings and caveats noted by the study authors: The amount of clinical and demographic metadata varied by source and participant and was provided uncurated.

The germline V gene sets CDR1 to MDHEN and CDR2 to SYDVKM. There are 13 amino acids in the CDR3, from cysteine to phenylalanine inclusive. Solely the CDR3 DNA is kept, with 39 bases framed from the first base. V loses 3 bases, J loses 1 base, and the germline ends lie 6 bases apart. The immunoSEQ Assay, a bias-controlled multiplex PCR, was used to amplify TCRbeta CDR3 regions from genomic DNA. In the original analysis: The number of nucleated cells in each sample was estimated by amplification of reference gene primers within the assay. To quantify the absolute abundance of each unique TCRbeta CDR3 rearrangement, sequence reads were collapsed and filtered. For each sample, productive Simpson clonality was calculated by taking the square root of Simpson's diversity index across productive rearrangements. TCRdb retrieved this table from immuneACCESS and kept in-frame rearrangements only. Not all clones are present; in checked studies, unresolved V genes account for under half, and no reason is known for the remainder. Clonal size and the V and J genes are those of that table, whereas D and trimming came from the DNA. Here the sample has about 250,000 clones; around 89% occur a single time. The ten largest clones take up under 10% of the sample.

With regard to this clone: Its antigen remains undetermined. Within one base of it there is no much larger clone, and no base qualities were kept.

In the prospective study, participants were roughly 18 to 100 years old, resided in approximately 22 geographic areas of the United States, and were enrolled through a virtual design. In the prospective study, participants were assigned to cohorts based on the clinical history participants reported in a screening survey and a study questionnaire. ImmuneRACE Cohort 3 recovered participants were defined by two consecutive negative NP/OP PCR tests, healthcare professional clearance, or symptom resolution. Mobile phlebotomists in the prospective study collected whole blood, serum and a nasopharyngeal or oropharyngeal swab from every participant. Additional blood draws and questionnaires over an approximately 2-month period could optionally be provided by prospective study participants. Prospective study blood samples were shipped either frozen or at room temperature before DNA extraction.

This sequence uses TRBV28 and TRBJ1-1, with the D gene uncertain. The sequenced sample was PBMCs or T cells enriched from blood (not recorded which). This sequence originates from a middle-aged man who had recovered from COVID-19. The DNA sequence follows: TGTGCCAGCAGTTTCAGCGAGAACACTGAAGCTTTCTTT. The encoded protein is CASSFSENTEAFF.